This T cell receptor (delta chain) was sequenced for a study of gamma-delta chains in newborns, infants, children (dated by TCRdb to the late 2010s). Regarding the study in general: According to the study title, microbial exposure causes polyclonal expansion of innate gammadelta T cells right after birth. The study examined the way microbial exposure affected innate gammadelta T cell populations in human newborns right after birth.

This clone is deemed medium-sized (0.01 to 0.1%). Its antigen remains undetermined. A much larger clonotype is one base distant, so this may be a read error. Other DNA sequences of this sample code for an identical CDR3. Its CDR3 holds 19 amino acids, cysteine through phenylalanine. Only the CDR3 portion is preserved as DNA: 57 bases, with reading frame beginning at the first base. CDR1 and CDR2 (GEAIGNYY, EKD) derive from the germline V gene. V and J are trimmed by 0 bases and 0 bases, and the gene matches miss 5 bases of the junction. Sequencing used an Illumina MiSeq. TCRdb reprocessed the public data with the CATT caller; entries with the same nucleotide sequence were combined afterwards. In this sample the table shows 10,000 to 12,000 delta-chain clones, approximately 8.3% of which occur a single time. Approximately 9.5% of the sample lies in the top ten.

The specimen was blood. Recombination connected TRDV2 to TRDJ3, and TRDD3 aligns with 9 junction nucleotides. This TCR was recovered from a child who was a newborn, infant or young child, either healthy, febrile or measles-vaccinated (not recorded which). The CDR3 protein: CACDTVLGESSWDTRQMFF. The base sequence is TGTGCCTGTGACACCGTACTGGGGGAAAGCTCCTGGGACACCCGACAGATGTTTTTC.